The present TCR beta chain was sequenced within a study of lymphopenia after photon versus proton radiotherapy. General study results and limits: Post-nadir TCR diversity decline inversely tracked overall survival among those who died. Proton therapy kept repertoires fairly stable, unlike photons, which gained effector/memory cells. Authors raise, but do not show, better survival with proton therapy. Oligoclonal CD8+ Temra expansion after nadir drove photon patients' diversity drop.

A note on this clone: Its antigen is undetermined.

Produced via immunoSEQ multiplex PCR; TCRdb's table is partial and in-frame only. The sample comprises 15,000 to 20,000 clones, around 85% of which are singletons, and 9% to 10% rests with the top ten. The V gene end was trimmed by 0 bases and the J gene end by 7 bases; junction bases not matched to a gene: 3. The CDR3 has 15 residues. Germline values: CDR1 MNHNY, CDR2 SVGAGI (reference sequence). The sequence was collected from a man aged 70-80 years with pancreatic cancer. Source: peripheral blood, taken from a patient treated with proton-based radiotherapy. The chain employs TRBV6-6 and TRBJ1-6, with TRBD1 matching over 7 bases. The CDR3 DNA reads TGTGCCAGCAGTTACTCCGGGACAGAGAATTCACCCCTCCACTTT. This codes for CASSYSGTENSPLHF.